A few counts support the clone carrying this T cell receptor (beta chain). What it recognizes is unknown. The data were obtained in a study of cytomegalovirus exposure and HLA in healthy donors. Across the study: Drawn from HLA-typed donors, about 85 million unique TCRs were held in an early data release. Overall study results and limits: The dataset shows that most TCR sequences were rare, while some public TCRs occurred in many donors. Available immune exposure information was restricted to CMV serostatus only.

The PCR ran on 60 Vbeta and 13 Jbeta primers. Data came from immunoSEQ multiplex PCR; TCRdb stores just in-frame clones and leaves some out. The top ten hold 10% to 13% of the sample, which has about 94,000 clones, roughly 77% seen once. The CDR3 extends over 14 amino acids. CDR1 and CDR2 from the germline V gene are LNHDA and SQIVND (reference sequence). After removal of 5 bases from V and 8 bases from J, the junction contained 8 bases not matched to a gene. The source is a human donor in good health. The sequenced sample was PBMCs. The rearrangement joins TRBV19 to TRBJ1-2; TRBD1 agrees at 10 bases. The CDR3 DNA follows: TGTGCCAGTAGTCCCCTGGGGACAGGGGTCGGCTACACCTTC. Translated: CASSPLGTGVGYTF.